This T cell receptor beta chain comes out of a study of CD8 T cells in ankylosing spondylitis. Study-level findings and limits: Disease-linked clones had a CD8+ phenotype and relatively low frequency in peripheral blood. Disease-associated clones were reportedly significantly overrepresented in matched ankylosing spondylitis synovial fluid. Past research had described some motif variants in reactive arthritis synovial fluid and blood. Ankylosing spondylitis blood appeared to be characterized by a TCR beta motif of 8 or 9 highly homologous variants.

Scientists made TCR beta libraries using quantitative 5'-RACE with molecular barcodes. TCRdb itself ran the 5' RACE reads through MiXCR, one entry per CDR3 protein. In the table there are about 390,000 distinct CDR3 sequences, around 20% of which are singletons. CDR1 DFQATT and CDR2 SNEGSKA come from the germline V gene (reference sequence). Deletions cut 1 base from V and 6 bases from J, with 10 bases between. This CDR3 has 12 residues. As concerns this clonotype: Antigen specificity is unknown.

The sequence derives from a male donor with ankylosing spondylitis. The chain combines TRBV20-1 with TRBJ2-7; D gene unclear. Sequenced input: blood, either unsorted or a sorted T cell fraction (not recorded which). The CDR3 DNA sequence: TGCAGTGCTAGAGCTCACGACCGCGAGCAGTACTTC. It translates to CSARAHDREQYF.